A single sample is the source of the 3 T cell receptor beta chains below, sequenced in a study of T cells in tuberculosis. Measured with immunoSEQ multiplex PCR; TCRdb has only the in-frame clones, and not every one. The data hold several thousand clones, with over 90% observed a single time. Sequencing input: PBMCs. The receptor set was obtained from an adult with tuberculosis.

This chain joins TRBV6-1 and TRBJ2-7; TRBD2 is a possible D gene (5 bases). Trimming stripped 2 bases from V and 4 bases from J, with 6 bases between. Germline loops: CDR1 MNHNS, CDR2 SASEGT. The CDR3 is 12 residues long. The CDR3 bases are TGTGCCAGCAGTGAACGAGGGTACGAGCAGTACTTC. Its translation is CASSERGYEQYF.

V usage is TRBV5-6 and J usage is TRBJ1-1; D possibly corresponds to TRBD1 (6 bases). The CDR3 has 10 amino acids. Germline CDR1 reads SGHDT; CDR2 reads YYEEEE. V lost 7 bases, J lost 5 bases, and 6 bases lay in between. The CDR3 here is CASGQTEAFF. The CDR3 region has the DNA TGTGCCAGCGGACAGACTGAAGCTTTCTTT.

This clone occurred a few times. The chain has TRBV9 and TRBJ2-1, with 11 bases fitting TRBD2. CDR1 and CDR2 (germline): SGDLS, YYNGEE. The CDR3 runs to 19 residues. V trimming: 3 bases; J trimming: 0 bases; junction bases outside the gene matches: 11. CDR3 DNA: TGTGCCAGCAGCGCACCGGGACTAGCGGCACTTAGCTCCTACAATGAGCAGTTCTTC. This sequence encodes CASSAPGLAALSSYNEQFF.